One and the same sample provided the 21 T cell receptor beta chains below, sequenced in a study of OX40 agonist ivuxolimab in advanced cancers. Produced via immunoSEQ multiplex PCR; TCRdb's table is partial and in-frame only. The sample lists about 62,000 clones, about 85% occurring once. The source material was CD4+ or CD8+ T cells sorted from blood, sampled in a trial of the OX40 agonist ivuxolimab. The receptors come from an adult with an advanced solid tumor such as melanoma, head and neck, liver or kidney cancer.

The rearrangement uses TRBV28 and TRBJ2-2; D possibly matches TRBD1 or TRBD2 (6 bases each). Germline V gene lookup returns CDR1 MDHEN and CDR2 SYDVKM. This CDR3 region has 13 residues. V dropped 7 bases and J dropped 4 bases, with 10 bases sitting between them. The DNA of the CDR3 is TGTGCCAGCAAAGGAGGGGGCACCGGGGAGCTGTTTTTT. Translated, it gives CASKGGGTGELFF. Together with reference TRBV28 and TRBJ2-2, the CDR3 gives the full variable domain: DVKVTQSSRYLVKRTGEKVFLECVQDMDHENMFWYRQDPGLGLRLIYFSYDVKMKEKGDIPEGYSVSREKKERFSLILESASTNQTSMYLCASKGGGTGELFFGEGSRLTVL.

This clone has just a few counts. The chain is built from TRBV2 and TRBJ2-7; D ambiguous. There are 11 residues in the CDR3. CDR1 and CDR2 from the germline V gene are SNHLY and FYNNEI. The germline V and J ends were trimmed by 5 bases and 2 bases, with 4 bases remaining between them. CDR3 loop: CASSSAYEQYF. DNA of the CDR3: TGTGCCAGCAGTAGCGCCTACGAGCAGTACTTC.

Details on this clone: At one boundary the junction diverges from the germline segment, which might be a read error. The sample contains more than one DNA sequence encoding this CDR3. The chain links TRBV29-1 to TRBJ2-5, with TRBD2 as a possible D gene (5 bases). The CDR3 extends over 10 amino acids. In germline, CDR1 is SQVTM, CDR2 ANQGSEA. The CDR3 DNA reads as TGTAGCGTTGAAGTGAGCCCTGAGTACTTC. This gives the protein CSVEVSPEYF. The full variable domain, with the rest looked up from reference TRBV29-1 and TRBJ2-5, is SAVISQKPSRDICQRGTSLTIQCQVDSQVTMMFWYRQQPGQSLTLIATANQGSEATYESGFVIDKFPISRPNLTFSTLTVSNMSPEDSSIYLCSVEVSPEYFGPGTRLLVL.

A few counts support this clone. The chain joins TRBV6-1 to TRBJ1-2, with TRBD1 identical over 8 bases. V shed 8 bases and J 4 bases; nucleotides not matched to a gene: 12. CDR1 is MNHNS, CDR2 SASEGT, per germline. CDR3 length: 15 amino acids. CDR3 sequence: CASYSRQGSGYGYTF. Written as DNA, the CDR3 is TGTGCCAGCTACTCCAGACAGGGGTCGGGCTATGGCTACACCTTC.

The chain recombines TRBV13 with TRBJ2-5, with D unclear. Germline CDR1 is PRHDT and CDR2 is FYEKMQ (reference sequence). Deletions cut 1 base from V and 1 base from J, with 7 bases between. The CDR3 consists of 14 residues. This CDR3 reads CASSLVTVQETQYF. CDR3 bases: TGTGCCAGCAGCTTAGTTACAGTCCAAGAGACCCAGTACTTC.

The CDR3 DNA reads as TGCGCCAGCAGCTTGGCCGGGCAGATACCCTACAATGAGCAGTTCTTC. Translated: CASSLAGQIPYNEQFF. This chain connects TRBV5-1 to TRBJ2-1; D unresolved. The germline V gene has CDR1 SGHRS and CDR2 YFSETQ. The CDR3 is made up of 16 amino acids. V gave up 0 bases and J gave up 2 bases, with 12 bases separating them.

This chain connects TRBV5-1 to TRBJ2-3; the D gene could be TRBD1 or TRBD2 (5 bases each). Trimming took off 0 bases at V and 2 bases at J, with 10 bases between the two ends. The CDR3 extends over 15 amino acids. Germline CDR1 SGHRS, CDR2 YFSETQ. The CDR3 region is CASSLGGSDTDTQYF. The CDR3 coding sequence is TGCGCCAGCAGCTTGGGGGGGTCGGACACAGATACGCAGTATTTT. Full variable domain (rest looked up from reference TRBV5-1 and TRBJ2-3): KAGVTQTPRYLIKTRGQQVTLSCSPISGHRSVSWYQQTPGQGLQFLFEYFSETQRNKGNFPGRFSGRQFSNSRSEMNVSTLELGDSALYLCASSLGGSDTDTQYFGPGTRLTVL.

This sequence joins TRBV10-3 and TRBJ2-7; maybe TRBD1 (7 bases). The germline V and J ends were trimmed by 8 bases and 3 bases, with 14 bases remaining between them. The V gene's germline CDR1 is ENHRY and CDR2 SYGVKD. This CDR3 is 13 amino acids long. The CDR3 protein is CAIAAGGIYEQYF. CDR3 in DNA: TGTGCCATCGCGGCAGGGGGGATCTACGAGCAGTACTTC.

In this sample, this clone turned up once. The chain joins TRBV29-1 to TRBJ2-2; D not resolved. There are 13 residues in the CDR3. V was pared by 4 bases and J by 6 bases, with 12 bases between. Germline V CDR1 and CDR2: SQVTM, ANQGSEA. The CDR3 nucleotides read TGCAGCGTTGGAGGTCTCGGGTCCGGGGAGCTGTTTTTT. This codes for CSVGGLGSGELFF.

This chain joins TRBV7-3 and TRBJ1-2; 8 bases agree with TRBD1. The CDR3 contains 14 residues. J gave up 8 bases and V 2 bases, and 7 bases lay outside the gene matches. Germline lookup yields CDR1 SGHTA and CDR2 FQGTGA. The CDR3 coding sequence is TGTGCCAGCAGCTTAGACGGACAGGGTCGAGGCTACACCTTC. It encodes CASSLDGQGRGYTF.

The CDR3 sequence is CASSPLASGYNEQFF. The CDR3 DNA follows: TGTGCCAGCTCACCACTGGCTAGCGGGTACAATGAGCAGTTCTTC. The chain couples TRBV18 to TRBJ2-1, with 8 bases aligning to TRBD2. V was clipped by 1 base and J by 4 bases; unmatched bases: 3. This CDR3 is 15 amino acids long. The V gene's germline CDR1 is KGHSH and CDR2 LQKENI.

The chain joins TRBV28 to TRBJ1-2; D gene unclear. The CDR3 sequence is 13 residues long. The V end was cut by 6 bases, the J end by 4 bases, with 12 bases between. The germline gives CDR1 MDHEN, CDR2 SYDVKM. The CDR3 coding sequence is TGTGCCAGCAGAAGACCGCCCGCCTATGGCTACACCTTC. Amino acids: CASRRPPAYGYTF.

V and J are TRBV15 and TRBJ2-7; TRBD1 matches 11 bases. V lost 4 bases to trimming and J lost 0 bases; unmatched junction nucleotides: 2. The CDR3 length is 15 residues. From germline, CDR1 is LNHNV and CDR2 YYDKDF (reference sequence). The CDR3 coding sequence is TGTGCCACCAGCATCGGACAGGGGGCCTCCTACGAGCAGTACTTC. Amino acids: CATSIGQGASYEQYF.

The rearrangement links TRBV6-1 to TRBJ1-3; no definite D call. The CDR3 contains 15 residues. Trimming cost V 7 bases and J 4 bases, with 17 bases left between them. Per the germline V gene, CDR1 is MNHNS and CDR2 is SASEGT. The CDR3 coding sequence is TGTGCCAGCATGGGTTCCCGGGCGTCAGGAAACACCATATATTTT. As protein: CASMGSRASGNTIYF.

CDR3 loop: CASSYSGASYEQYF. CDR3 nucleotide sequence: TGTGCCAGCAGTTACTCCGGGGCCTCCTACGAGCAGTACTTC. V usage is TRBV6-5 and J usage is TRBJ2-7; tentatively, D is TRBD1 or TRBD2 (5 bases each). This CDR3 has 14 residues. V lost 0 bases and J lost 0, with 6 bases in between. Looked up from germline, CDR1 is MNHEY and CDR2 is SVGAGI.

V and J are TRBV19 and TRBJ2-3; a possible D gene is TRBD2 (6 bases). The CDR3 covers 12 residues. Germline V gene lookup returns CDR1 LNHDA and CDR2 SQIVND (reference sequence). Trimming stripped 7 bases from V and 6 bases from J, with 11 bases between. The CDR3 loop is CASNSAGDTQYF. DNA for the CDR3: TGTGCCAGTAACTCGGCGGGGGATACGCAGTATTTT.

CDR3 coding DNA: TGTGCCAGCAGTGTAGACAGGGTCGGGGAGCTGTTTTTT. This gives the protein CASSVDRVGELFF. V is TRBV6-1 and J is TRBJ2-2; 7 bases align to TRBD1. This CDR3 comprises 13 residues. CDR1 is MNHNS, CDR2 SASEGT, per germline. After removal of 4 bases from V and 7 bases from J, the junction contained 3 bases not matched to a gene.

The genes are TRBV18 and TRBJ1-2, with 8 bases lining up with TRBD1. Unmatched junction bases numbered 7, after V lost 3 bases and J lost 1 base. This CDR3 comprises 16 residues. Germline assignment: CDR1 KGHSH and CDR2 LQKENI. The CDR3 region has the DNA TGTGCCAGCTCACCTTATGTGGACAGGGATAACTATGGCTACACCTTC. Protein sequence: CASSPYVDRDNYGYTF.

This CDR3 reads CASSEARRGSNQPQHF. The CDR3, as DNA: TGTGCCAGCAGTGAAGCTAGGAGGGGGAGCAATCAGCCCCAGCATTTT. The chain couples TRBV2 to TRBJ1-5, with TRBD1 as a possible D gene (6 bases). The CDR3 runs 16 residues. Germline CDR1 reads SNHLY; CDR2 reads FYNNEI. Trimming took 0 bases from V and 1 from J, leaving 10 bases between them.

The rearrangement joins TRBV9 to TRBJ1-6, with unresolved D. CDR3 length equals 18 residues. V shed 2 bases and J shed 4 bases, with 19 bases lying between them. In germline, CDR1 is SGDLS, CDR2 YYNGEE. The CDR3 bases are TGTGCCAGCAGCGTCGCGGATAAAGGAGCCACGTATAATTCACCCCTCCACTTT. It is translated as CASSVADKGATYNSPLHF.

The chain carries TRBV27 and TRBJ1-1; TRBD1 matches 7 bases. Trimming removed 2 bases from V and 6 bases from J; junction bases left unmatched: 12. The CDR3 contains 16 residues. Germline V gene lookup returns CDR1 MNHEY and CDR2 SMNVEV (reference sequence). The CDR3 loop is CASSLIPETGRSEAFF. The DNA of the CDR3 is TGTGCCAGCAGTTTAATCCCAGAGACAGGGAGGTCTGAAGCTTTCTTT.